The 28 T cell receptor beta chains presented below share a single source sample, sequenced in a study of T cells after yellow fever vaccination. TCRdb redid the calling of the 5' RACE reads with MiXCR, one entry per CDR3 protein. The sample yields 500,000 to 550,000 distinct CDR3 sequences, 21% seen once. Source: PBMCs, taken 21 days after the first yellow fever vaccination. The receptors were gathered from a man aged 18 to 35 who received the YFV17D yellow fever vaccine.

This clonotype has just a few counts. J is TRBJ2-5 and V is TRBV7-2; no clear D. CDR3 length: 15 residues. V lost 1 base and J 2 bases, leaving 11 bases between the germline ends. Germline V gene lookup returns CDR1 SGHTA and CDR2 FQGNSA. CDR3 in DNA: TGTGCCAGCAGCTTAGTCGGTGGCAGACAAGAGACCCAGTACTTC. Translated, it gives CASSLVGGRQETQYF.

This chain connects TRBV6-5 to TRBJ2-6, with TRBD1 as a possible D gene (5 bases). Trimming cost V 2 bases and J 2 bases, with 7 bases left between them. The CDR3 spans 15 residues. The germline gives CDR1 MNHEY, CDR2 SVGAGI. The CDR3 spells CASSYRGTGANVLTF. The CDR3, as DNA: TGTGCCAGCAGTTACAGGGGAACTGGGGCCAACGTCCTGACTTTC.

This clonotype occurred a few times. The V gene is TRBV6-4, the J gene TRBJ2-5; the match to TRBD2 covers 8 bases. J gave up 5 bases and V 3 bases, and 8 bases lay outside the gene matches. This CDR3 is 15 amino acids long. Germline V gene lookup returns CDR1 MRHNA and CDR2 SNTAGT. CDR3 nucleotide sequence: TGTGCCAGCAGTGAAATCCCGGGGGGGCCGGAGACCCAGTACTTC. Translating it yields CASSEIPGGPETQYF.

The chain joins TRBV5-6 to TRBJ2-2; a weak D match, TRBD2 (6 bases). V lost 4 bases, J lost 1 base, and 14 bases lay in between. The V gene's germline CDR1 is SGHDT and CDR2 YYEEEE. CDR3 length: 16 amino acids. The CDR3 coding sequence is TGTGCCAGCAGCCCCCGGGGGTTCTTGAACACCGGGGAGCTGTTTTTT. Translated: CASSPRGFLNTGELFF.

This clonotype was counted a few times. The V and J genes are TRBV5-1 and TRBJ2-1; 11 positions agree with TRBD2. Trimming at V came to 5 bases and at J to 0 bases, leaving 4 bases not matched to a gene. This CDR3 contains 16 residues. In germline, CDR1 is SGHRS, CDR2 YFSETQ. As DNA, the CDR3 is TGCGCCAGCAGTATACTAGCGGGGGACTCCTACAATGAGCAGTTCTTC. It is translated as CASSILAGDSYNEQFF.

The CDR3 region is CAAGSGGKQYV. The CDR3 DNA follows: TGTGCCGCGGGGTCGGGGGGCAAGCAGTACGTC. The V gene is TRBV6-1, the J gene TRBJ2-7, with a weak D call TRBD2 (7 bases). V lost 11 bases and J lost 8, with 16 bases in between. Per the germline V gene, CDR1 is MNHNS and CDR2 is SASEGT. CDR3 length equals 11 residues.

This clonotype is a singleton in its sample. This chain uses TRBV11-2 with TRBJ1-4; D perhaps matches TRBD1 (6 bases). V dropped 3 bases and J dropped 10 bases, with 12 bases sitting between them. The CDR3 sequence is 13 residues long. CDR1 and CDR2 (germline): SGHAT, FQNNGV. The CDR3 loop reads CASSFTGFGKLFF. For the CDR3, the DNA is TGTGCCAGCAGCTTCACAGGGTTTGGAAAACTGTTTTTT.

The chain joins TRBV7-8 to TRBJ1-2; no clear D gene. Trimming removed 5 bases at V and 0 bases at J, with 16 bases between. This CDR3 is 16 amino acids long. CDR1 and CDR2 from the germline V gene are SGHVS and FQNEAQ. The CDR3 sequence: CASSQIPGDPNYGYTF. The CDR3 DNA reads as TGTGCCAGCAGCCAAATCCCAGGCGACCCTAACTATGGCTACACCTTC.

The chain employs TRBV11-2 and TRBJ2-7; the D gene is possibly TRBD1 (6 bases). The length of the CDR3 is 13 residues. Trimming left V 5 bases short and J 7 bases short, with 15 bases between. In germline, CDR1 is SGHAT, CDR2 FQNNGV. Here the CDR3 reads CASSQDQGREQYV. Here the CDR3 DNA reads TGTGCCAGCAGCCAAGATCAGGGGCGGGAGCAGTACGTC.

This chain connects TRBV5-1 to TRBJ2-7; maybe TRBD1 (5 bases). V gave up 2 bases and J gave up 0 bases, with 15 bases separating them. Germline V gene lookup returns CDR1 SGHRS and CDR2 YFSETQ. The CDR3 extends over 16 amino acids. Here the CDR3 DNA reads TGCGCCAGCAGCTTCGGTTGGGGCGGAAGCTCCTACGAGCAGTACTTC. It encodes CASSFGWGGSSYEQYF.

The sample holds one count of this clonotype. The chain recombines TRBV20-1 with TRBJ1-5; 8 bases match TRBD1. The CDR3 loop spans 15 amino acids. The V gene's germline CDR1 is DFQATT and CDR2 SNEGSKA (reference sequence). The junction had 6 bases not matched to a gene; V was cut back by 2 bases and J by 3 bases. The CDR3 protein is CSARPRDRYNQPQHF. CDR3 nucleotides: TGCAGTGCTAGACCAAGGGACAGGTACAATCAGCCCCAGCATTTT.

There are a few counts of this clonotype. The chain has TRBV4-2 and TRBJ1-5; D might be TRBD1 (6 bases). Germline-derived CDR1 and CDR2 are LGHNA and YNFKEQ. With 4 bases removed from V and 1 base from J, the gap between germline ends came to 11 bases. The CDR3 is 15 residues long. CDR3: CASSPSGQSNQPQHF. CDR3 in DNA: TGTGCCAGCAGCCCCTCAGGACAGAGCAATCAGCCCCAGCATTTT.

J is TRBJ2-1 and V is TRBV11-3; no reliable D call. CDR1 SGHNT and CDR2 YENEEA come from the germline V gene. Between the trimmed V and J ends, which lost 3 bases and 11 bases, there was a span of 14 bases. The CDR3 is 13 amino acids. The CDR3 nucleotides read TGTGCCAGCAGCTTCTCCCGTCTAGATAAGCAGTTCTTC. This codes for CASSFSRLDKQFF.

This clonotype was seen ten or more times. The chain recombines TRBV20-1 with TRBJ2-4; no reliable D call. The germline gives CDR1 DFQATT, CDR2 SNEGSKA (reference sequence). The length of the CDR3 is 13 residues. V lost 6 bases and J 7 bases, leaving 16 bases between the germline ends. The chain's CDR3 is CSAGASSRNIQYF. The CDR3 DNA reads as TGCAGTGCCGGAGCGAGCTCAAGGAACATTCAGTACTTC.

In DNA form, the CDR3 reads TGCGCCAGCAGCTCGGACAGGGCTGACACCGGGGAGCTGTTTTTT. Amino acid sequence: CASSSDRADTGELFF. The chain has TRBV5-1 and TRBJ2-2, with 8 nucleotides matching TRBD1. There are 15 residues in the CDR3. The V and J ends lost 3 bases and 3 bases, in that order; junction bases with no gene match: 4. CDR1 and CDR2 (germline): SGHRS, YFSETQ.

The chain combines TRBV2 with TRBJ2-7, with D hard to call. CDR3 length equals 12 residues. Germline V gene sequence: CDR1 SNHLY, CDR2 FYNNEI. V dropped 4 bases and J dropped 3 bases, with 7 bases sitting between them. For the CDR3, the DNA is TGTGCCAGCAGTGTCCGGAGCTACGAGCAGTACGTC. Translating gives CASSVRSYEQYV.

The V call is TRBV11-2, the J call TRBJ1-4, with TRBD1 as a possible D gene (5 bases). Germline CDR1 is SGHAT and CDR2 is FQNNGV. The CDR3 length is 16 residues. V was shortened by 5 bases and J by 0 bases, with 13 bases between the two germline ends. The CDR3 DNA reads as TGTGCCAGCAGCGGTCGGTCAGGGACAACTAATGAAAAACTGTTTTTT. Protein sequence: CASSGRSGTTNEKLFF.

In this sample, this clonotype turned up a few times. The CDR3 region has the DNA TGCGCCAGCAGCCAAGATACCGGCACATCTAACTATGGCTACACCTTC. Translating gives CASSQDTGTSNYGYTF. The chain is built from TRBV4-3 and TRBJ1-2; D not certain. V was shortened by 0 bases and J by 0 bases, with 11 bases between the two germline ends. This CDR3 is 16 amino acids long. In germline, CDR1 is LGHNA, CDR2 YSLEER.

This clonotype occurred a few times. The rearrangement links TRBV5-1 to TRBJ2-5, with D uncertain. The CDR3 covers 14 residues. Germline CDR1 reads SGHRS; CDR2 reads YFSETQ. V dropped 2 bases and J dropped 3 bases, with 11 bases sitting between them. CDR3 nucleotide sequence: TGCGCCAGCAGCTTTGCGGCGCTTAAAGAGACCCAGTACTTC. Its protein product is CASSFAALKETQYF. The full variable domain, in which reference TRBV5-1 and TRBJ2-5 provide the parts outside the CDR3, is KAGVTQTPRYLIKTRGQQVTLSCSPISGHRSVSWYQQTPGQGLQFLFEYFSETQRNKGNFPGRFSGRQFSNSRSEMNVSTLELGDSALYLCASSFAALKETQYFGPGTRLLVL.

The chain carries TRBV16 and TRBJ2-1; no definite D call. Germline CDR1 is KGHSY and CDR2 is FQNENV. V gave up 7 bases and J gave up 2 bases, with 12 bases separating them. The CDR3 sequence is 14 residues long. CDR3 nucleotide sequence: TGTGCCAGCACCCGCGCCGACGCCTACAATGAGCAGTTCTTC. Translated: CASTRADAYNEQFF.

In its sample, this clonotype was seen a few times. This chain connects TRBV11-2 to TRBJ2-1, with TRBD1 matching over 7 bases. The CDR3 is made up of 13 amino acids. Germline V gene data show CDR1 as SGHAT and CDR2 as FQNNGV. V dropped 5 bases and J dropped 9; count of bases not matched to a gene: 7. The CDR3 DNA is TGTGCCAGCAGCGCCACAGGGGTCAGTGAGCAGTTCTTC. This translates into CASSATGVSEQFF.

This clonotype was recorded many times. The chain couples TRBV4-3 to TRBJ1-6; D gene uncertain. V dropped 3 bases and J dropped 7 bases, with 10 bases sitting between them. CDR1 is LGHNA and CDR2 is YSLEER in the germline V gene. This CDR3 region has 14 residues. This CDR3 reads CASSHGRANSPLHF. DNA of the CDR3: TGCGCCAGCAGCCATGGACGGGCAAATTCACCCCTCCACTTT.

This clonotype occurred a few times. This chain uses TRBV5-4 with TRBJ1-5; a possible D gene is TRBD1 (6 bases). The CDR3 is 16 residues long. Between the trimmed V and J ends, which lost 2 bases and 0 bases, there was a span of 12 bases. Germline V lookup: CDR1 SGHNT, CDR2 YYREEE (reference sequence). CDR3 sequence (DNA): TGTGCCAGCAGCTTAGGAGGGGGAGTTAGCAATCAGCCCCAGCATTTT. Translation gives CASSLGGGVSNQPQHF.

The chain carries TRBV20-1 and TRBJ2-1, with 10 bases aligning to TRBD2. Trimming cost V 6 bases and J 0 bases; bases outside gene matches: 14. CDR1 is DFQATT and CDR2 is SNEGSKA in the germline V gene (reference sequence). The CDR3 totals 18 residues. The CDR3 loop reads CSARTSGSSLSSYNEQFF. Here the CDR3 DNA reads TGCAGTGCCCGGACTAGCGGCTCTTCCCTTAGCTCCTACAATGAGCAGTTCTTC.

The chain combines TRBV5-1 with TRBJ1-1; D unclear. V was cut by 3 bases and J by 10 bases, with 13 bases left in between. CDR3 length: 12 residues. CDR1 SGHRS and CDR2 YFSETQ come from the germline V gene. The CDR3 DNA sequence: TGCGCCAGCAGCTCGCCTTCCCGGGGAGCTTTCTTT. It is translated as CASSSPSRGAFF.

The chain employs TRBV5-1 and TRBJ2-7; D possibly corresponds to TRBD1 (6 bases). CDR3 size: 15 residues. Germline lookup yields CDR1 SGHRS and CDR2 YFSETQ. V lost 4 bases and J lost 5, with 19 bases in between. The CDR3 sequence: CASSQSTAGDHEQYF. DNA for the CDR3: TGCGCCAGCAGCCAGTCTACGGCAGGGGACCACGAGCAGTACTTC. The full variable domain, in which reference TRBV5-1 and TRBJ2-7 provide the parts outside the CDR3, is KAGVTQTPRYLIKTRGQQVTLSCSPISGHRSVSWYQQTPGQGLQFLFEYFSETQRNKGNFPGRFSGRQFSNSRSEMNVSTLELGDSALYLCASSQSTAGDHEQYFGPGTRLTVT.

V and J are TRBV11-2 and TRBJ2-3; tentatively, D is TRBD2 (5 bases). Trimming stripped 8 bases from V and 2 bases from J, with 14 bases between. This CDR3 spans 14 amino acids. Germline V gene sequence: CDR1 SGHAT, CDR2 FQNNGV. The CDR3 DNA sequence: TGTGCCAGCGGAATGCGGGCTATCACAGATACGCAGTATTTT. As protein: CASGMRAITDTQYF.

V is TRBV6-5 and J is TRBJ2-5; D is perhaps TRBD2 (7 bases). V was cut by 0 bases and J by 5 bases, with 16 bases left in between. There are 16 residues in the CDR3. CDR1 MNHEY and CDR2 SVGAGI come from the germline V gene. CDR3 sequence reads: CASSYSIGGGPETQYF. The CDR3 coding sequence is TGTGCCAGCAGTTACTCGATTGGGGGGGGCCCGGAGACCCAGTACTTC.